The T cell receptor beta chain described here comes from a study of T cell responses to AZD1222 COVID-19 vaccine. The CDR3 runs to 16 residues. CDR1 is MGHRA and CDR2 is YSYEKL in the germline V gene. Trimming cost V 3 bases and J 1 base; bases outside gene matches: 4. The method was immunoSEQ multiplex PCR; TCRdb's version includes in-frame clones alone and lacks a portion of them. The sample consists of 150,000 to 180,000 clones, more than 75% of them appearing once. This clonotype originated in an adult in good health. V and J are TRBV4-1 and TRBJ2-1, with 9 bases aligning to TRBD1. The starting material was peripheral blood, obtained on day 0 of AZD1222 vaccination. CDR3 loop: CASSHPDRGSYNEQFF. CDR3 nucleotide sequence: TGCGCCAGCAGCCATCCTGACAGGGGGTCCTACAATGAGCAGTTCTTC.